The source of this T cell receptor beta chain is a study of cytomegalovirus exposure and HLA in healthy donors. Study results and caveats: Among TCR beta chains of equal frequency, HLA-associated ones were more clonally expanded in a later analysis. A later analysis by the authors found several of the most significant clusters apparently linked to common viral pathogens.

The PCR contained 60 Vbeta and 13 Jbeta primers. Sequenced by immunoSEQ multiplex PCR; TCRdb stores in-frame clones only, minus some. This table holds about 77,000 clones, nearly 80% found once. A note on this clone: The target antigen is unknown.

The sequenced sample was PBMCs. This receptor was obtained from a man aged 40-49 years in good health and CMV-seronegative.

The CDR3 region is CASSDSTGGNSPLHF. The CDR3 DNA is TGTGCCAGCAGTGACTCGACAGGGGGCAATTCACCCCTCCACTTT. The chain links TRBV6-4 to TRBJ1-6; 10 nucleotides line up with TRBD1. V was clipped by 0 bases and J by 7 bases; unmatched bases: 0. The CDR3 is 15 amino acids. From germline, CDR1 is MRHNA and CDR2 SNTAGT.